Presented here are 25 T cell receptor beta chains from one specimen sequenced in a study of beta chain features in type 1 diabetes. What was sequenced were expressed TCRB transcripts, since all of the isolated RNA had been reverse transcribed. The table came from immunoSEQ multiplex PCR; TCRdb's copy has only in-frame clones and leaves some out. The table records about 370,000 clones, around a tenth of them present only once. Study outcomes and limitations: Significant though moderate, a shortening of TCRB CDR3s appeared in all four CD4+ subsets of Type 1 diabetes patients.

The antigens these receptors bind are not known. Sequencing was performed on central memory CD4+ T cells from blood. The receptor set was obtained from a man aged 25 to 45 with type 1 diabetes.

Concerning this clone itself: A junction boundary mismatches the germline segment, possibly from a read error. This sequence joins TRBV4-1 and TRBJ2-3; TRBD1 aligns across 8 bases. CDR1 and CDR2 from the germline V gene are MGHRA and YSYEKL. The CDR3 covers 14 residues. The CDR3 sequence: CASSPRTGSDTQYF. DNA of the CDR3: TGTGCCAGCAGCCCGCGGACAGGGTCAGATACGCAGTATTTT.

This clone was seen a handful of times. The chain carries TRBV2 and TRBJ2-5, with D maybe TRBD2 (5 bases). Trimming took off 10 bases at V and 4 bases at J, with 25 bases between the two ends. The CDR3 runs 16 residues. The germline V gene has CDR1 SNHLY and CDR2 FYNNEI. Written as DNA, the CDR3 is TGTGCCACCCCGTTGAACGGGCGGCTAGAGGGAGAGACCCAGTACTTC. This gives the protein CATPLNGRLEGETQYF. Full variable domain (outside the CDR3, taken from reference TRBV2 and TRBJ2-5): EPEVTQTPSHQVTQMGQEVILRCVPISNHLYFYWYRQILGQKVEFLVSFYNNEISEKSEIFDDQFSVERPDGSNFTLKIRSTKLEDSAMYFCATPLNGRLEGETQYFGPGTRLLVL.

A few counts support this clone. This chain connects TRBV7-2 to TRBJ2-1; 11 bases fit TRBD2. The CDR3 sequence is 15 residues long. Germline trimming cut 3 bases from V and 5 bases from J; bases unmatched to any gene: 3. The germline gives CDR1 SGHTA, CDR2 FQGNSA. The CDR3 region is CASSFSGRVNNEQFF. CDR3 nucleotide sequence: TGTGCCAGCAGCTTTAGCGGGAGGGTCAACAATGAGCAGTTCTTC.

The chain recombines TRBV18 with TRBJ2-7, with 9 nucleotides matching TRBD1. CDR3 length equals 15 residues. Germline V gene sequence: CDR1 KGHSH, CDR2 LQKENI. Trimming cost V 3 bases and J 0 bases; bases outside gene matches: 3. The CDR3 sequence is CASSPTGGFSYEQYF. CDR3 sequence (DNA): TGTGCCAGCTCACCGACAGGGGGGTTCTCCTACGAGCAGTACTTC. Drawing the rest from reference TRBV18 and TRBJ2-7, the complete variable domain is NAGVMQNPRHLVRRRGQEARLRCSPMKGHSHVYWYRQLPEEGLKFMVYLQKENIIDESGMPKERFSAEFPKEGPSILRIQQVVRGDSAAYFCASSPTGGFSYEQYFGPGTRLTVT.

CDR3 sequence reads: CATQRGHGELFF. The CDR3 nucleotides are TGTGCCACCCAAAGGGGGCACGGGGAGCTGTTTTTT. This chain connects TRBV7-2 to TRBJ2-2, with TRBD1 matching 7 bases. Germline CDR1 is SGHTA and CDR2 is FQGNSA. Losses at the gene ends were 10 bases for V and 7 bases for J; bases not matched to a gene: 6. The CDR3 extends over 12 amino acids. Full variable domain (missing parts from reference TRBV7-2 and TRBJ2-2): GAGVSQSPSNKVTEKGKDVELRCDPISGHTALYWYRQSLGQGLEFLIYFQGNSAPDKSGLPSDRFSAERTGGSVSTLTIQRTQQEDSAVYLCATQRGHGELFFGEGSRLTVL.

This clone has more than one count but fewer than ten. The J gene is TRBJ2-1, the V gene TRBV9; tentative D call: TRBD2 (5 bases). V was shortened by 3 bases and J by 2 bases, with 12 bases between the two germline ends. Germline CDR1 SGDLS, CDR2 YYNGEE. This CDR3 spans 15 amino acids. CDR3 residues: CASSASADTYNEQFF. The DNA of the CDR3 is TGTGCCAGCAGCGCATCAGCGGATACCTACAATGAGCAGTTCTTC.

Here the CDR3 reads CASSVGTGYEQYF. CDR3 nucleotide sequence: TGTGCCAGCAGCGTCGGGACAGGCTACGAGCAGTACTTC. The V gene is TRBV7-2, the J gene TRBJ2-7; 8 bases line up with TRBD1. V lost 5 bases and J lost 3; bases outside the gene matches: 3. Germline CDR1 is SGHTA and CDR2 is FQGNSA. The CDR3 is 13 amino acids.

The CDR3 nucleotides read TGTGCCAGCAGCACAGGGACTAGCCAAGAGACCCAGTACTTC. As protein: CASSTGTSQETQYF. The gene calls are TRBV11-2 and TRBJ2-5; 8 bases line up with TRBD2. Per the germline V gene, CDR1 is SGHAT and CDR2 is FQNNGV. The CDR3 consists of 14 residues. The ends lost 5 bases at V and 1 base at J; junction bases unmatched: 3.

This clone was detected ten times or more. Other DNA sequences in the same sample also yield this CDR3. The genes are TRBV5-1 and TRBJ2-1; 9 bases agree with TRBD1. From germline, CDR1 is SGHRS and CDR2 YFSETQ. V shed 4 bases and J 6 bases; nucleotides not matched to a gene: 8. The CDR3 runs to 15 residues. CDR3 bases: TGCGCCAGCAGCGGCCGGGACAGGGAGGGCAATGAGCAGTTCTTC. The encoded protein is CASSGRDREGNEQFF.

This clone was counted between two and nine times. The CDR3 loop reads CASSLEATLRQFF. The DNA for the CDR3 is TGTGCCAGCAGCTTGGAGGCCACCCTTCGACAGTTCTTC. The V call is TRBV5-6, the J call TRBJ2-1; no definite D call. The germline V and J ends were trimmed by 0 bases and 13 bases, with 14 bases remaining between them. Germline V gene sequence: CDR1 SGHDT, CDR2 YYEEEE. CDR3 length equals 13 residues.

The J gene is TRBJ2-1, the V gene TRBV18; D is possibly TRBD2 (5 bases). The germline V gene has CDR1 KGHSH and CDR2 LQKENI. The CDR3 is made up of 14 amino acids. Trimming left V 3 bases short and J 5 bases short, with 11 bases between. The CDR3 DNA follows: TGTGCCAGCTCACCCTTAGCGCTTGACAATGAGCAGTTCTTC. As protein: CASSPLALDNEQFF.

In this sample, this clone turned up a few times. The genes are TRBV19 and TRBJ2-1, with TRBD2 matching 15 bases. CDR1 is LNHDA and CDR2 is SQIVND in the germline V gene (reference sequence). V dropped 8 bases and J dropped 6; count of bases not matched to a gene: 2. This CDR3 is built from 14 residues. The CDR3 DNA reads TGTGCCAGTGCGGGACTAGCGGGAGGCAATGAGCAGTTCTTC. It codes for CASAGLAGGNEQFF.

This clone was counted a few times. The chain joins TRBV10-1 to TRBJ1-2; 10 bases line up with TRBD1. Trimming at V came to 4 bases and at J to 10 bases, leaving 6 bases not matched to a gene. The CDR3 runs 13 residues. In germline, CDR1 is WNHNN, CDR2 SYGVQD (reference sequence). The CDR3 is CASSGWTGGTYTF. The CDR3 DNA reads as TGCGCCAGCAGTGGTTGGACAGGGGGGACCTACACCTTC.

This clone occurred a few times. The rearrangement links TRBV4-2 to TRBJ2-3, with 11 positions matching TRBD2. The V segment lost 0 bases and the J segment 6 bases; nucleotides outside the gene matches: 17. Germline values: CDR1 LGHNA, CDR2 YNFKEQ. The CDR3 has 20 residues. The DNA of the CDR3 is TGTGCCAGCAGCCAAGATTTATCCCCCGGGGTAGCGGGAGGGTATGATACGCAGTATTTT. It codes for CASSQDLSPGVAGGYDTQYF.

The chain links TRBV6-5 to TRBJ1-1; D is unresolved. The germline gives CDR1 MNHEY, CDR2 SVGAGI. Trimming pared 2 bases from V and 1 base from J, leaving 8 bases between. There are 14 residues in the CDR3. CDR3: CASSYEGENTEAFF. CDR3 sequence (DNA): TGTGCCAGCAGTTACGAGGGAGAGAACACTGAAGCTTTCTTT.

This clone has ten or more counts. The rearrangement joins TRBV11-2 to TRBJ2-5, with 8 nucleotides matching TRBD1. The V and J ends lost 5 bases and 0 bases, in that order; junction bases with no gene match: 5. Germline CDR1 is SGHAT and CDR2 is FQNNGV. The length of the CDR3 is 15 residues. The CDR3 sequence is CASSQRTGNQETQYF. The CDR3, as DNA: TGTGCCAGCAGCCAGCGGACAGGGAACCAAGAGACCCAGTACTTC. The full variable domain, rest sourced from reference TRBV11-2 and TRBJ2-5, is EAGVAQSPRYKIIEKRQSVAFWCNPISGHATLYWYQQILGQGPKLLIQFQNNGVVDDSQLPKDRFSAERLKGVDSTLKIQPAKLEDSAVYLCASSQRTGNQETQYFGPGTRLLVL.

A few counts support this clone. V usage is TRBV28 and J usage is TRBJ1-5, with unresolved D. The CDR3 covers 12 residues. Trimming left V 4 bases short and J 6 bases short, with 7 bases between. In germline, CDR1 is MDHEN, CDR2 SYDVKM. DNA of the CDR3: TGTGCCAGCAGTTCGGGAATTCAGCCCCAGCATTTT. This codes for CASSSGIQPQHF.

The chain carries TRBV5-4 and TRBJ2-1; D is possibly TRBD2 (6 bases). Germline V gives CDR1 SGHNT, CDR2 YYREEE (reference sequence). V was clipped by 4 bases and J by 8 bases, with 13 bases between them. The CDR3 consists of 13 residues. CDR3 nucleotides: TGTGCCAGCAGCCACACTAGCAACGATGAGCAGTTCTTC. It codes for CASSHTSNDEQFF.

The V and J genes are TRBV28 and TRBJ2-7, with D perhaps matching TRBD1 (6 bases). The CDR3 contains 14 residues. Germline V gene sequence: CDR1 MDHEN, CDR2 SYDVKM. The germline V and J ends were trimmed by 5 bases and 1 base, with 12 bases remaining between them. The CDR3 DNA sequence: TGTGCCAGCAGTAGGGGGTATGGGTCCTACGAGCAGTACTTC. It encodes CASSRGYGSYEQYF.

This chain connects TRBV11-3 to TRBJ2-7; no firm D call. The length of the CDR3 is 12 residues. Germline-derived CDR1 and CDR2 are SGHNT and YENEEA. The germline V and J ends were trimmed by 5 bases and 6 bases, with 11 bases remaining between them. As DNA, the CDR3 is TGTGCCAGCAGCCAACAAATGGGCGAGCAGTACTTC. It translates to CASSQQMGEQYF.

The chain is built from TRBV4-2 and TRBJ1-3, with no clear D. Germline V gene lookup returns CDR1 LGHNA and CDR2 YNFKEQ. Trimming stripped 0 bases from V and 8 bases from J, with 8 bases between. The CDR3 runs 13 residues. Here the CDR3 reads CASSQDSGYTIYF. CDR3 nucleotide sequence: TGTGCCAGCAGCCAAGATTCGGGGTACACCATATATTTT.

As regards this clone: This may be a read error, as it is one base from a much larger clone. J is TRBJ1-5 and V is TRBV7-8; tentatively, D is TRBD1 (5 bases). The CDR3 contains 14 residues. Looked up from germline, CDR1 is SGHVS and CDR2 is FQNEAQ. Between the trimmed V and J ends, which lost 1 base and 3 bases, there was a span of 7 bases. DNA of the CDR3: TGTGCCAGCAGCTTAGGAGGGGCCAATCAGCCCCAGCATTTT. Translation gives CASSLGGANQPQHF.

Only a few counts were recorded for this clone. This chain joins TRBV28 and TRBJ2-7, with D possibly being TRBD1 or TRBD2 (6 bases each). V was cut by 5 bases and J by 11 bases, with 22 bases left in between. In germline, CDR1 is MDHEN, CDR2 SYDVKM. CDR3 length equals 14 residues. DNA of the CDR3: TGTGCCAGCAGTCTCGGGGGAGTGCAGGGACAAGAGTACTTC. Translated, it gives CASSLGGVQGQEYF.

V usage is TRBV18 and J usage is TRBJ2-4, with D unclear. CDR1 KGHSH and CDR2 LQKENI come from the germline V gene. The V and J ends lost 3 bases and 0 bases respectively, with 9 bases between them. The CDR3 has 15 residues. CDR3 sequence (DNA): TGTGCCAGCTCACCCCGGACGGAAGCCAAAAACATTCAGTACTTC. It encodes CASSPRTEAKNIQYF.

The table lists this clone with a few counts. This chain links TRBV30 with TRBJ1-1, with unresolved D. CDR1 and CDR2 from the germline V gene are GTSNPN and SVGIG (reference sequence). The V and J ends lost 2 bases and 0 bases respectively, with 10 bases between them. CDR3 length: 14 amino acids. The CDR3 DNA is TGTGCCTGGAGTCTCACACACATGAACACTGAAGCTTTCTTT. Translating it yields CAWSLTHMNTEAFF.